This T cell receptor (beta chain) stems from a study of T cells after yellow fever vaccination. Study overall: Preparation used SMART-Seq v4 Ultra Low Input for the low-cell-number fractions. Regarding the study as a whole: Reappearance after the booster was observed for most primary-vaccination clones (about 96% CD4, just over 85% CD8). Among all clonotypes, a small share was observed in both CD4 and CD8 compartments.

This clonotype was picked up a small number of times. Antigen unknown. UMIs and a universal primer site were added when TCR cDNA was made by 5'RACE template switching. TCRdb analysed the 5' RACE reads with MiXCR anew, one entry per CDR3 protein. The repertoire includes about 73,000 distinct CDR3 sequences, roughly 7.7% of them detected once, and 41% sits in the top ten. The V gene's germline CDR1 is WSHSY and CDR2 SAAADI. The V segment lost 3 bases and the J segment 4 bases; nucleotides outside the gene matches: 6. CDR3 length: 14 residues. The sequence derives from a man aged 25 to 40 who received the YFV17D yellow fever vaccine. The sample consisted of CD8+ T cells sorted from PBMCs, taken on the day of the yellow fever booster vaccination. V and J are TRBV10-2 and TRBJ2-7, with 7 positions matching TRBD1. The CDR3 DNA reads TGCGCCAGCAGTGATCTACAGGGGCAATACGAGCAGTACTTC. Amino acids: CASSDLQGQYEQYF.